This paragraph reports one TCR beta chain. The sample comes from a study of blood T cell repertoires in COVID-19. At the level of the study: Material from acute and convalescent COVID-19 was sourced from the United States, Italy and Spain. From T cells, B-cell-depleted T cells, or PBMCs came the material, which was cDNA or gDNA.

The V and J ends lost 1 base and 3 bases respectively, with 15 bases between them. The CDR3 is 16 residues long. Germline V gene data show CDR1 as LGHNA and CDR2 as YSLEER. Clones were sequenced by immunoSEQ multiplex PCR, and TCRdb holds only the in-frame ones, with some missing. In the table there are 130,000 or so clones, approximately 85% of which are singletons. This chain uses TRBV4-3 with TRBJ1-1, with no clear D. The receptor comes from a woman aged 50 to 60 with acute COVID-19. Sample: PBMCs or T cells enriched from blood (not recorded which). CDR3 DNA: TGCGCCAGCAGCCAAGGGCAGGTCCCCGGGGACACTGAAGCTTTCTTT. It translates to CASSQGQVPGDTEAFF.